The 16 T cell receptor beta chains below all came from one sample that was sequenced in a study of CD8+ T cells in alopecia areata. Once RNA had been extracted, it was reverse transcribed into cDNA to act as the sequencing template. Produced via immunoSEQ multiplex PCR; TCRdb's table is partial and in-frame only. The data hold around 97,000 clones, with 55% observed a single time. The sequencing sample was made of CD4+ T cells sorted from blood. The receptors come from a human donor in good health.

This clone was counted a few times. CDR3 in amino acids: CSVEGVAGYTF. DNA of the CDR3: TGCAGCGTTGAAGGGGTCGCAGGCTACACCTTC. The J gene is TRBJ1-2, the V gene TRBV29-1; D is unresolved. The CDR3 spans 11 residues. Per germline, CDR1 SQVTM and CDR2 ANQGSEA. Deletions cut 1 base from V and 8 bases from J, with 8 bases between.

The chain uses TRBV25-1 and TRBJ2-1; 10 nucleotides agree with TRBD1. Losses at the gene ends were 5 bases for V and 4 bases for J; bases not matched to a gene: 11. The CDR3 is made up of 17 amino acids. Per the germline V gene, CDR1 is MGHDK and CDR2 is SYGVNS. In DNA, the CDR3 is TGTGCCAGCAGTAGGGCCTTGACAGGGGGCAAATACAATGAGCAGTTCTTC. This encodes CASSRALTGGKYNEQFF.

This clone was counted ten times or more. The rearrangement links TRBV4-3 to TRBJ1-6; the D is unclear. Trimming cost V 0 bases and J 9 bases, with 12 bases left between them. The germline gives CDR1 LGHNA, CDR2 YSLEER. The CDR3 sequence is 15 residues long. The CDR3, as DNA: TGCGCCAGCAGCCAAGAGTCGAGGGAGGGTTCACCCCTCCACTTT. Translated, it gives CASSQESREGSPLHF.

The chain uses TRBV6-6 and TRBJ2-1; D perhaps matches TRBD2 (7 bases). This CDR3 spans 16 amino acids. Trimming removed 8 bases from V and 4 bases from J, with 21 bases in between. CDR1 is MNHNY, CDR2 SVGAGI, per germline (reference sequence). The DNA of the CDR3 is TGTGCCAGCGTTCACGGGGGGCTCCCGGGGTACAATGAGCAGTTCTTC. This codes for CASVHGGLPGYNEQFF.

The CDR3 here is CASALAGLDEQFF. The CDR3 DNA is TGTGCCAGCGCATTAGCGGGGTTGGATGAGCAGTTCTTC. J is TRBJ2-1 and V is TRBV25-1; 8 bases agree with TRBD2. The trim removed 8 bases at V and 8 bases at J, leaving 8 bases unmatched. Germline V gene data show CDR1 as MGHDK and CDR2 as SYGVNS. The CDR3 loop spans 13 amino acids.

The chain joins TRBV7-6 to TRBJ1-1; D is perhaps TRBD1 (5 bases). This CDR3 region has 14 residues. Per germline, CDR1 SGHVS and CDR2 FNYEAQ. The V and J ends lost 5 bases and 0 bases respectively, with 10 bases between them. CDR3 sequence reads: CASSAQALNTEAFF. The CDR3 bases are TGTGCCAGCAGCGCACAGGCCCTGAACACTGAAGCTTTCTTT.

The genes are TRBV20-1 and TRBJ2-1, with no clear D. The CDR3 spans 10 residues. CDR1 DFQATT and CDR2 SNEGSKA come from the germline V gene (reference sequence). Trimming pared 5 bases from V and 9 bases from J, leaving 8 bases between. Written as DNA, the CDR3 is TGCAGTGCTGTAAGTGGTGAGCAGTTCTTC. It specifies CSAVSGEQFF.

This clone was counted once. The chain uses TRBV29-1 and TRBJ1-6, with TRBD1 matching 9 bases. V shed 6 bases and J 5 bases; nucleotides not matched to a gene: 2. The CDR3 sequence is 13 residues long. Germline loops: CDR1 SQVTM, CDR2 ANQGSEA. CDR3 amino acids: CSVRDRDNSPLHF. The CDR3 DNA follows: TGCAGCGTGCGGGACAGGGATAATTCACCCCTCCACTTT.

To note about this clone: Other DNA sequences of this sample code for an identical CDR3. This chain links TRBV29-1 with TRBJ1-2, with 7 bases lining up with TRBD1. J lost 4 bases, V lost 6 bases, and 2 bases had no gene match. The CDR3 runs 11 residues. CDR1 SQVTM and CDR2 ANQGSEA come from the germline V gene. CDR3 sequence reads: CSVGTVYGYTF. Here the CDR3 DNA reads TGCAGCGTAGGGACAGTCTATGGCTACACCTTC.

This chain connects TRBV7-2 to TRBJ1-4, with unresolved D. The germline V gene has CDR1 SGHTA and CDR2 FQGNSA. There are 15 residues in the CDR3. Trimming cost V 2 bases and J 6 bases, with 13 bases left between them. CDR3: CASSLLAIRDEKLFF. CDR3 DNA: TGTGCCAGCAGCTTACTCGCTATCCGGGATGAAAAACTGTTTTTT.

The chain recombines TRBV10-3 with TRBJ2-7; the match to TRBD1 covers 7 bases. V shed 3 bases, J shed 3 bases, and the junction held 2 bases outside the gene matches. Germline V lookup: CDR1 ENHRY, CDR2 SYGVKD. The CDR3 runs 13 residues. The CDR3 region has the DNA TGTGCCATCAGTGATTCAGGGGGCTACGAGCAGTACTTC. Its protein is CAISDSGGYEQYF.

This clone turned up a few times. The rearrangement joins TRBV5-1 to TRBJ1-2, with D hard to call. Between the trimmed V and J ends, which lost 2 bases and 1 base, there was a span of 9 bases. Germline CDR1 and CDR2: SGHRS and YFSETQ. This CDR3 has 14 amino acids. The CDR3 region is CASSLRPSNYGYTF. The CDR3 region has the DNA TGCGCCAGCAGCTTACGACCGAGTAACTATGGCTACACCTTC.

In this sample, this clone turned up once. The V gene is TRBV5-1, the J gene TRBJ1-1, with unresolved D. V was trimmed by 1 base and J by 1 base, leaving 11 bases between them. The V gene's germline CDR1 is SGHRS and CDR2 YFSETQ. This CDR3 is built from 15 residues. Here the CDR3 reads CASSLYQSPNTEAFF. The CDR3 region has the DNA TGCGCCAGCAGCTTGTATCAGTCACCGAACACTGAAGCTTTCTTT.

The chain links TRBV6-5 to TRBJ2-5, with D perhaps matching TRBD1 (6 bases). The germline V gene encodes CDR1 MNHEY and CDR2 SVGAGI. The V end was cut by 5 bases, the J end by 5 bases, with 15 bases between. This CDR3 contains 14 residues. Written as DNA, the CDR3 is TGTGCCAGCAGTCCATTCACAGGGTCGGAGACCCAGTACTTC. Residues: CASSPFTGSETQYF.

The chain is built from TRBV9 and TRBJ2-5, with TRBD1 identical over 7 bases. The V gene end was trimmed by 4 bases and the J gene end by 5 bases; junction bases not matched to a gene: 5. This CDR3 is built from 13 residues. CDR1 SGDLS and CDR2 YYNGEE come from the germline V gene. CDR3 region: CASSPRQGETQYF. CDR3 in DNA: TGTGCCAGCAGCCCTAGACAGGGTGAGACCCAGTACTTC.

The chain links TRBV30 to TRBJ2-3; no firm D call. The CDR3 runs to 14 residues. Germline CDR1 reads GTSNPN; CDR2 reads SVGIG (reference sequence). Trimming left V 8 bases short and J 4 bases short, with 19 bases between. As DNA, the CDR3 is TGTGCCGGACGCAGTACCGATGGGTCAGATACGCAGTATTTT. It specifies CAGRSTDGSDTQYF. Variable domain in full (rest from reference TRBV30 and TRBJ2-3): SQTIHQWPATLVQPVGSPLSLECTVEGTSNPNLYWYRQAAGRGLQLLFYSVGIGQISSEVPQNLSASRPQDRQFILSSKKLLLSDSGFYLCAGRSTDGSDTQYFGPGTRLTVL.